Sequencing of this TCR beta chain was carried out in a study of blood T cells in healthy people across ages. Study conclusions and caveats: Per million T cells, the diversity of TCR beta decreased roughly linearly as age advanced. Compared with aged donors, long-lived donors showed fewer expanded clones, suggesting selection.

The authors ran a second PCR of about 7 to 11 cycles using a sample-barcoded 5' primer and a J-beta primer mix. The template-switch adaptor was a 5' adaptor with 12 random nucleotides. It tagged each cDNA molecule. TCRdb re-called the 5' RACE reads with MiXCR, one entry per CDR3 protein. Of about 1,400,000 distinct CDR3 sequences listed, roughly 64% are singletons. Donors ranged from about 6 to 95 years old and were healthy Caucasians in Russia. CDR3 length: 13 residues. V was cut by 5 bases and J by 4 bases, with 12 bases left in between. Germline V lookup: CDR1 MDHEN, CDR2 SYDVKM. Notes on this clonotype: Its specificity is unknown.

This TCR was recovered from a man in his late teens or twenties in good health. Sequencing input: blood. The chain carries TRBV28 and TRBJ2-7, with D uncertain. The CDR3 sequence: CASSKGPAYEQYF. The CDR3 nucleotides are TGTGCCAGCAGTAAAGGGCCCGCTTACGAGCAGTACTTC. Variable domain in full (rest from reference TRBV28 and TRBJ2-7): DVKVTQSSRYLVKRTGEKVFLECVQDMDHENMFWYRQDPGLGLRLIYFSYDVKMKEKGDIPEGYSVSREKKERFSLILESASTNQTSMYLCASSKGPAYEQYFGPGTRLTVT.